This T cell receptor (beta chain) originates from a study of shared clonotypes between healthy human individuals. At deep level, the assay was performed. Sequenced by immunoSEQ multiplex PCR; TCRdb stores in-frame clones only, minus some. The sample lists around 510,000 clones, around three quarters seen once, with about 12% in the top ten. With V trimmed by 4 bases and J by 4 bases, 5 bases remained unmatched. Germline values: CDR1 SGHVS, CDR2 FNYEAQ. The CDR3 has 14 amino acids. The chain carries TRBV7-6 and TRBJ1-2; 8 bases map to TRBD1. The TCR sequence derives from a middle-aged woman in good health. Some clones in this sample may be carry-over from other donors' samples. Sequencing used PBMCs. This CDR3 is CASSSGTGFYGYTF. CDR3 coding DNA: TGTGCCAGCAGCTCCGGGACAGGATTCTATGGCTACACCTTC.